One sample yielded the 10 T cell receptor beta chains listed below, sequenced in a study of human T cells and chemical hapten exposure. Each CDR3 protein gets one entry after TCRdb re-called the RACE reads with MiXCR. The sample consists of approximately 86,000 distinct CDR3 sequences, around 9.9% of them appearing once. The time point here: patch test 3, about 24 weeks after DPC sensitization. Treatment: therapeutic diphenylcyclopropenone sensitization with weekly scalp DPC. Sequencing used whole blood, obtained in connection with sensitization to the hapten diphenylcyclopropenone (DPC). Receptors were obtained from a woman in her thirties with alopecia areata. Some clones in this sample may be carry-over from other donors' samples.

At least ten counts were recorded for this clonotype. The chain links TRBV5-1 to TRBJ2-1; D may be TRBD2 (5 bases). Trimming shortened V by 0 bases and J by 4 bases, and 14 bases separated the two germline ends. CDR3 size: 16 residues. Germline V gives CDR1 SGHRS, CDR2 YFSETQ. CDR3 protein: CASSLALRAAYNEQFF. In DNA form, the CDR3 reads TGCGCCAGCAGCTTGGCACTGCGGGCTGCTTACAATGAGCAGTTCTTC.

This clonotype was observed a few times. This rearrangement joins TRBV10-2 to TRBJ1-1; D gene unclear. Trimming took off 0 bases at V and 0 bases at J, with 11 bases between the two ends. The CDR3 runs to 16 residues. CDR1 and CDR2 (germline): WSHSY, SAAADI. The CDR3 DNA reads as TGCGCCAGCAGTGAGTCGACGGGTGTGTTGAACACTGAAGCTTTCTTT. This gives the protein CASSESTGVLNTEAFF.

This clonotype has a count of ten or more. The V gene is TRBV10-3, the J gene TRBJ2-2; D possibly corresponds to TRBD2 (6 bases). Trimming removed 7 bases at V and 0 bases at J, with 15 bases between. Germline assignment: CDR1 ENHRY and CDR2 SYGVKD. This CDR3 comprises 16 residues. The CDR3 is CAIKEGLMPNTGELFF. CDR3 nucleotide sequence: TGTGCCATCAAGGAGGGGCTAATGCCGAACACCGGGGAGCTGTTTTTT.

This clonotype occurred a few times. This chain's CDR3 is CASSLSRGLSYEQYF. In DNA, the CDR3 is TGCGCCAGCAGCTTGTCGAGGGGCCTTTCCTACGAGCAGTACTTC. This rearrangement joins TRBV5-1 to TRBJ2-7; D may match TRBD1 or TRBD2 (5 bases each). Germline CDR1 is SGHRS and CDR2 is YFSETQ. V was shortened by 1 base and J by 1 base, with 12 bases between the two germline ends. The length of the CDR3 is 15 residues.

This clonotype was seen a few times. The chain uses TRBV29-1 and TRBJ2-3; 11 bases line up with TRBD2. CDR3 length equals 14 residues. Germline assignment: CDR1 SQVTM and CDR2 ANQGSEA. Trimming removed 6 bases from V and 6 bases from J; junction bases left unmatched: 8. The CDR3 region is CSVEVAGGVDTQYF. DNA for the CDR3: TGCAGCGTCGAGGTAGCGGGAGGGGTTGATACGCAGTATTTT.

The chain employs TRBV11-2 and TRBJ2-7; possible D gene TRBD1, 5 bases. V was pared by 5 bases and J by 6 bases, with 14 bases between. CDR3 length: 13 residues. From germline, CDR1 is SGHAT and CDR2 FQNNGV. In nucleotides, the CDR3 is TGTGCCAGCAGCCTAATGACAGTTCCCGAGCAGTACTTC. As protein: CASSLMTVPEQYF. Full variable domain (missing parts from reference TRBV11-2 and TRBJ2-7): EAGVAQSPRYKIIEKRQSVAFWCNPISGHATLYWYQQILGQGPKLLIQFQNNGVVDDSQLPKDRFSAERLKGVDSTLKIQPAKLEDSAVYLCASSLMTVPEQYFGPGTRLTVT.

This chain joins TRBV5-5 and TRBJ2-7, with TRBD1 as a possible D gene (6 bases). V shed 1 base and J shed 7 bases, with 18 bases lying between them. This CDR3 comprises 15 residues. Germline CDR1 is SGHKS and CDR2 is YYEKEE (reference sequence). The CDR3: CASSLTGTLLGEQYF. The CDR3 DNA reads TGTGCCAGCAGCTTGACCGGGACACTCCTAGGGGAGCAGTACTTC.

This clonotype turned up a few times. The V and J genes are TRBV5-1 and TRBJ1-1; D is perhaps TRBD1 (5 bases). The CDR3 has 15 amino acids. From germline, CDR1 is SGHRS and CDR2 YFSETQ. The V end lost 0 bases, the J end lost 4 bases, and 13 bases lay between the germline ends. The CDR3 nucleotides are TGCGCCAGCAGCTTGGCAGGGACGGAGGGCACTGAAGCTTTCTTT. As protein: CASSLAGTEGTEAFF.

The gene calls are TRBV28 and TRBJ2-1; TRBD2 aligns across 7 bases. The CDR3 is 14 amino acids. The ends lost 5 bases at V and 0 bases at J; junction bases unmatched: 1. Germline V gene lookup returns CDR1 MDHEN and CDR2 SYDVKM. This CDR3 is CASSLAVSYNEQFF. Written as DNA, the CDR3 is TGTGCCAGCAGTCTAGCGGTCTCCTACAATGAGCAGTTCTTC.

This clonotype was seen repeatedly, ten times or more. This rearrangement joins TRBV5-4 to TRBJ2-3; 7 positions agree with TRBD1. The ends lost 1 base at V and 3 bases at J; junction bases unmatched: 5. CDR3 length: 15 residues. Germline CDR1 reads SGHNT; CDR2 reads YYREEE (reference sequence). The CDR3 region is CASSLRTGATDTQYF. The CDR3 DNA is TGTGCCAGCAGCTTGCGGACAGGTGCGACAGATACGCAGTATTTT.